This T cell receptor beta chain was profiled in a study of blood T cell repertoires in COVID-19. For the study at large: Donors in the United States, Italy and Spain gave samples during acute or convalescent COVID-19. T cells, B-cell-depleted T cells, or PBMCs supplied cDNA or gDNA.

The CDR3 is 15 amino acids. The germline V gene has CDR1 KGHSH and CDR2 LQKENI. J gave up 8 bases and V 3 bases, and 6 bases lay outside the gene matches. In the original workflow: Reference gene primer amplification in the assay estimated nucleated cell counts. The table came from immunoSEQ multiplex PCR; TCRdb's copy has only in-frame clones and leaves some out. The V and J calls and clone size were taken over from that table, and D and trimming were inferred from the DNA. The sample lists 120,000 or so clones; 80% were seen once. V is TRBV18 and J is TRBJ1-6; TRBD1 aligns across 8 bases. Sequenced material: peripheral blood. This clonotype was obtained from a man in his 60s with active or convalescent COVID-19. The CDR3 is CASSPAGTGDSPLHF. The CDR3 DNA is TGTGCCAGCTCACCGGCCGGGACAGGAGATTCACCCCTCCACTTT.